This T cell receptor beta chain was obtained from a study of blood T cell repertoires in COVID-19. Study overall: Both acute and convalescent COVID-19 samples were obtained from the United States, Italy and Spain.

CDR3 size: 15 residues. Germline V gene lookup returns CDR1 MDHEN and CDR2 SYDVKM. The germline V and J ends were trimmed by 8 bases and 1 base, with 18 bases remaining between them. Generated by immunoSEQ multiplex PCR, the TCRdb table keeps only in-frame clones and is missing some. Of some 290,000 clones in the sample, roughly 89% were seen once. In Seattle, patients joined the study during active infection and were tracked longitudinally. The clonotype comes from a woman aged 35 to 49 with COVID-19, enrolled during active disease. The V call is TRBV28, the J call TRBJ2-7; tentative D call: TRBD1 (5 bases). Sequenced input: peripheral blood. The CDR3 reads CASGTQSGLSYEQYF. The DNA of the CDR3 is TGTGCCAGCGGAACCCAATCAGGGTTATCCTACGAGCAGTACTTC.